The 28 T cell receptor beta chains reported below all come from one sample, sequenced in a study of Ad26.COV2.S vaccination and SARS-CoV-2 variants. TCRdb keeps only in-frame clones here, not all; method: immunoSEQ multiplex PCR. The sample holds about 350,000 clones, about 91% seen once. The material sequenced was peripheral blood, taken after recovery from COVID-19. The receptors stem from a human donor who had recovered from COVID-19.

The chain carries TRBV19 and TRBJ2-1, with D perhaps TRBD1 or TRBD2 (5 bases each). Germline loops: CDR1 LNHDA, CDR2 SQIVND (reference sequence). CDR3 size: 14 residues. Trimming pared 7 bases from V and 2 bases from J, leaving 12 bases between. The CDR3 DNA is TGTGCCAGTACCAACGGGGCGCCCTACAATGAGCAGTTCTTC. Protein: CASTNGAPYNEQFF.

The chain recombines TRBV7-9 with TRBJ2-3, with 7 bases matching TRBD1. The junction had 10 bases not matched to a gene; V was cut back by 4 bases and J by 6 bases. This CDR3 region has 15 residues. Germline lookup yields CDR1 SEHNR and CDR2 FQNEAQ (reference sequence). The CDR3 region is CASSSRDRGADTQYF. The CDR3 coding sequence is TGTGCCAGCAGCTCCCGGGACAGAGGCGCTGATACGCAGTATTTT.

The chain joins TRBV5-6 to TRBJ2-3; 11 positions match TRBD2. The CDR3 spans 16 residues. CDR1 and CDR2 from the germline V gene are SGHDT and YYEEEE. J gave up 4 bases and V 3 bases, and 7 bases lay outside the gene matches. The CDR3 loop is CASSSTLLAGADTQYF. CDR3 sequence (DNA): TGTGCCAGCAGCTCGACTCTACTAGCGGGGGCAGATACGCAGTATTTT.

The chain employs TRBV5-4 and TRBJ1-6, with D possibly TRBD1 on 5 matching bases. This CDR3 spans 16 amino acids. The V gene's germline CDR1 is SGHNT and CDR2 YYREEE (reference sequence). Trimming pared 4 bases from V and 7 bases from J, leaving 18 bases between. CDR3 loop: CASSAGGGGGNSPLHF. The DNA for the CDR3 is TGTGCCAGCAGCGCCGGTGGGGGGGGAGGGAATTCACCCCTCCACTTT.

This rearrangement joins TRBV5-4 to TRBJ1-1, with D perhaps TRBD1 (5 bases). The CDR3 loop spans 13 amino acids. Trimming cost V 5 bases and J 3 bases, with 11 bases left between them. In germline, CDR1 is SGHNT, CDR2 YYREEE (reference sequence). CDR3 DNA sequence: TGTGCCAGCAGGGGGCCTGGGGACACTGAAGCTTTCTTT. It codes for CASRGPGDTEAFF.

This clone was seen only once. The V call is TRBV12-5, the J call TRBJ2-1; 9 nucleotides match TRBD1. The germline V gene encodes CDR1 LGHNT and CDR2 FRNRAP. J lost 8 bases, V lost 5 bases, and 4 bases had no gene match. CDR3 size: 13 residues. The CDR3 loop reads CASGQGQGYEQFF. The CDR3 DNA is TGTGCTAGTGGTCAGGGACAGGGATATGAGCAGTTCTTC.

The rearrangement joins TRBV12-3 or TRBV12-4 to TRBJ1-2; the D is unclear. The V and J ends lost 6 bases and 2 bases respectively, with 7 bases between them. The CDR3 has 12 amino acids. For the CDR3, the DNA is TGTGCCAGCAGGGCCGGGAACTATGGCTACACCTTC. Protein sequence: CASRAGNYGYTF.

V is TRBV6-5 and J is TRBJ2-7, with 10 bases identical to TRBD1. The CDR3 is 16 residues long. Trimming removed 0 bases from V and 2 bases from J; junction bases left unmatched: 4. The germline V gene encodes CDR1 MNHEY and CDR2 SVGAGI. The CDR3 nucleotides read TGTGCCAGCAGTTACTCGGGACAGGGGCTGACCTACGAGCAGTACTTC. Translating gives CASSYSGQGLTYEQYF.

Here the CDR3 DNA reads TGTGCCAGCAGCTCCTCCCAGGCCAAACAAGAGACCCAGTACTTC. It encodes CASSSSQAKQETQYF. The chain uses TRBV5-6 and TRBJ2-5; D is unresolved. Per germline, CDR1 SGHDT and CDR2 YYEEEE. The CDR3 loop spans 15 amino acids. Trimming shortened V by 3 bases and J by 2 bases, and 14 bases separated the two germline ends.

In the case of this clone: Other DNA sequences in this sample translate to the same CDR3. This chain links TRBV2 with TRBJ2-6, with D perhaps matching TRBD1 or TRBD2 (7 bases each). V gave up 0 bases and J gave up 4 bases, with 19 bases separating them. Germline CDR1 is SNHLY and CDR2 is FYNNEI. This CDR3 comprises 19 residues. CDR3 loop: CASSEALWQGGGGANVLTF. The CDR3 region has the DNA TGTGCCAGCAGTGAAGCGCTTTGGCAGGGGGGAGGGGGGGCCAACGTCCTGACTTTC.

V is TRBV12-3 or TRBV12-4 and J is TRBJ2-7; D is ambiguous. The ends were cut back, 3 bases at V and 6 bases at J, with 12 bases in the middle. The CDR3 has 13 amino acids. As DNA, the CDR3 is TGTGCCAGCAGTTTGGCCCCCGCACGCGAGCAGTACTTC. Protein product: CASSLAPAREQYF.

A remark on this clone: Other DNA sequences in this specimen translate into the identical CDR3. The chain carries TRBV5-1 and TRBJ1-4; D is unresolved. This CDR3 comprises 13 residues. The V end lost 1 base, the J end lost 4 bases, and 5 bases lay between the germline ends. Germline V gives CDR1 SGHRS, CDR2 YFSETQ. CDR3 protein: CASSLTGNEKLFF. The CDR3 coding sequence is TGCGCCAGCAGCTTGACGGGTAATGAAAAACTGTTTTTT.

The chain joins TRBV24-1 to TRBJ1-2; 9 bases map to TRBD1. The germline V gene encodes CDR1 KGHDR and CDR2 SFDVKD. The V segment lost 4 bases and the J segment 6 bases; nucleotides outside the gene matches: 5. The CDR3 totals 14 residues. CDR3 amino acids: CATSDRDRAHGYTF. CDR3 sequence (DNA): TGTGCCACCAGTGACCGGGACAGGGCTCATGGCTACACCTTC.

The V gene is TRBV7-8, the J gene TRBJ2-3; TRBD1 matches at 7 bases. V shed 6 bases, J shed 0 bases, and the junction held 6 bases outside the gene matches. This CDR3 is 15 amino acids long. Germline V lookup: CDR1 SGHVS, CDR2 FQNEAQ. DNA for the CDR3: TGTGCCAGCAGGCCACAGGGGAGTAGCACAGATACGCAGTATTTT. This translates into CASRPQGSSTDTQYF.

The chain has TRBV6-5 and TRBJ2-1, with D possibly being TRBD1 (6 bases). CDR3 size: 16 residues. Trimming cost V 0 bases and J 0 bases, with 9 bases left between them. Per germline, CDR1 MNHEY and CDR2 SVGAGI. The CDR3 sequence is CASSYSGTSSYNEQFF. The CDR3 coding sequence is TGTGCCAGCAGTTACTCAGGGACATCCTCCTACAATGAGCAGTTCTTC.

About this clone: The sample carries other DNA sequences with the same CDR3. The rearrangement joins TRBV12-3 or TRBV12-4 to TRBJ1-2; D gene unclear. V gave up 5 bases and J gave up 4 bases, with 5 bases separating them. The CDR3 extends over 11 amino acids. The DNA of the CDR3 is TGTGCCAGCAGTCCCCTCTATGGCTACACCTTC. Translated, it gives CASSPLYGYTF.

The gene calls are TRBV24-1 and TRBJ2-1; 8 nucleotides line up with TRBD2. Germline V gives CDR1 KGHDR, CDR2 SFDVKD. Trimming removed 4 bases from V and 9 bases from J; junction bases left unmatched: 7. CDR3 length: 14 residues. CDR3 DNA sequence: TGTGCCACCAGTGACTCGGGGGGGCCGGTTGAGCAGTTCTTC. Translating it yields CATSDSGGPVEQFF.

The chain uses TRBV15 and TRBJ1-1; D is possibly TRBD1 (5 bases). Trimming stripped 2 bases from V and 8 bases from J, with 15 bases between. Germline CDR1 is LNHNV and CDR2 is YYDKDF (reference sequence). The CDR3 totals 14 residues. CDR3 loop: CATSRIRDLKEAFF. CDR3 DNA: TGTGCCACCAGCAGAATCAGGGATTTAAAGGAAGCTTTCTTT.

As DNA, the CDR3 is TGTGCCAGCAGTGAGGCCCCCCGGCCAGACTATGGCTACACCTTC. It is translated as CASSEAPRPDYGYTF. V and J are TRBV6-1 and TRBJ1-2; D is undetermined. The CDR3 runs 15 residues. The V end lost 3 bases, the J end lost 3 bases, and 14 bases lay between the germline ends. Looked up from germline, CDR1 is MNHNS and CDR2 is SASEGT.

The rearrangement joins TRBV5-1 to TRBJ1-1; D is unresolved. Between the trimmed V and J ends, which lost 4 bases and 8 bases, there was a span of 15 bases. CDR3 length: 13 residues. The germline V gene encodes CDR1 SGHRS and CDR2 YFSETQ. The CDR3 reads CASSLAGVGEAFF. In DNA, the CDR3 is TGCGCCAGCAGCCTCGCGGGAGTGGGGGAAGCTTTCTTT. The variable domain in full, with the rest retrieved from reference TRBV5-1 and TRBJ1-1, is KAGVTQTPRYLIKTRGQQVTLSCSPISGHRSVSWYQQTPGQGLQFLFEYFSETQRNKGNFPGRFSGRQFSNSRSEMNVSTLELGDSALYLCASSLAGVGEAFFGQGTRLTVV.

The V and J genes are TRBV4-3 and TRBJ2-1; a weak D match, TRBD1 (5 bases). The CDR3 has 16 residues. The germline V gene has CDR1 LGHNA and CDR2 YSLEER. Trimming stripped 4 bases from V and 0 bases from J, with 13 bases between. CDR3 in DNA: TGCGCCAGCAGCCCTTTACGACAGAGCTCCTACAATGAGCAGTTCTTC. As protein: CASSPLRQSSYNEQFF.

J is TRBJ2-3 and V is TRBV11-2; no definite D call. The V gene lost 1 base and the J gene lost 7 bases, with 9 bases spanning the gap. Germline V gene sequence: CDR1 SGHAT, CDR2 FQNNGV. This CDR3 has 13 amino acids. CDR3 residues: CASSLVRAYTQYF. In DNA form, the CDR3 reads TGTGCCAGCAGCTTAGTCCGGGCGTATACGCAGTATTTT.

Regarding this clone: A junction end diverges from the germline sequence, so it may reflect a read error. The V gene is TRBV3-1 (or the pseudogene TRBV3-2), the J gene TRBJ1-6, with no clear D. CDR3 length: 17 amino acids. Germline-derived CDR1 and CDR2 are LGHDT and YNNKEL (reference sequence). The CDR3 sequence is CASSRAVGSSHNSPLHF. The CDR3 DNA reads TGTGCCAGCAGCCGAGCCGTGGGGTCCTCCCATAATTCACCCCTCCACTTT.

The rearrangement joins TRBV29-1 to TRBJ2-1; D is undetermined. The CDR3 runs to 11 residues. V was clipped by 3 bases and J by 8 bases, with 8 bases between them. In germline, CDR1 is SQVTM, CDR2 ANQGSEA. The CDR3 sequence is CSVDYGYEQFF. In nucleotides, the CDR3 is TGCAGCGTTGATTACGGGTATGAGCAGTTCTTC.

The chain joins TRBV7-9 to TRBJ1-5; D is perhaps TRBD1 (6 bases). Trimming took off 4 bases at V and 5 bases at J, with 12 bases between the two ends. Germline-derived CDR1 and CDR2 are SEHNR and FQNEAQ (reference sequence). This CDR3 has 14 amino acids. Here the CDR3 DNA reads TGTGCCAGCAGCTCGTGGGCAGGGGATCAGCCCCAGCATTTT. It translates to CASSSWAGDQPQHF.

The chain links TRBV19 to TRBJ1-5; 8 nucleotides match TRBD1. The length of the CDR3 is 15 residues. Germline V gene data show CDR1 as LNHDA and CDR2 as SQIVND (reference sequence). V trimming: 11 bases; J trimming: 3 bases; junction bases outside the gene matches: 12. CDR3 in amino acids: CAASGGRDLNQPQHF. CDR3 bases: TGTGCCGCGTCAGGGGGCCGGGATCTCAATCAGCCCCAGCATTTT.

The chain carries TRBV5-6 and TRBJ1-2; D may be TRBD1 (6 bases). Trimming pared 0 bases from V and 3 bases from J, leaving 9 bases between. Per the germline V gene, CDR1 is SGHDT and CDR2 is YYEEEE. This CDR3 region has 14 residues. The CDR3 region is CASSLAGVDYGYTF. DNA for the CDR3: TGTGCCAGCAGCTTGGCAGGGGTCGACTATGGCTACACCTTC.

This chain joins TRBV6-5 and TRBJ1-2; 9 bases align to TRBD1. The CDR3 consists of 14 residues. The J segment lost 4 bases and the V segment lost 6 bases, leaving 6 bases of the junction unmatched. The germline V gene has CDR1 MNHEY and CDR2 SVGAGI. Here the CDR3 DNA reads TGTGCCAGCAGACAGGGGGCGCGGGGCTATGGCTACACCTTC. Its translation: CASRQGARGYGYTF.